The source of this T cell receptor (beta chain) is a study of blood T cell repertoires in COVID-19. Study information: Material from acute and convalescent COVID-19 was sourced from the United States, Italy and Spain. T cells, B-cell-depleted T cells, or PBMCs supplied cDNA or gDNA.

CDR3 length equals 14 residues. Germline-derived CDR1 and CDR2 are MNHNY and SVGAGI (reference sequence). With 7 bases removed from V and 1 base from J, the gap between germline ends came to 14 bases. In the original analysis: Nucleated cell number was recorded as an estimate derived from reference gene primer amplification. Some clones are missing from TCRdb's copy, which holds only in-frame ones; the method was immunoSEQ multiplex PCR. For V, J and clone size, that table is used; D and trimming come from the DNA. The sample shows 120,000 to 150,000 clones, about nine tenths of them seen only once. Material: peripheral blood. This clonotype was obtained from a man over 45 who had recovered from COVID-19. The rearrangement joins TRBV6-6 to TRBJ2-7, with D possibly matching TRBD2 (5 bases). CDR3 nucleotide sequence: TGTGCCAGCATTGATGAGCGGCGGTCCTACGAGCAGTACTTC. Protein product: CASIDERRSYEQYF.